This is a list of T cell receptor beta chains from one sample in a study of blood T cell repertoires in COVID-19. TCRdb's copy holds only in-frame clones and misses some; the assay was immunoSEQ multiplex PCR. The table records 150,000 to 200,000 clones, roughly 80% of them present only once. Sequenced input: peripheral blood. These receptors originate from a human donor in a cohort sampled during active COVID-19. Each CDR3 is given with its conserved first and last residue. Each record gives: V gene, J gene, CDR3 protein.

TRBV7-8	TRBJ2-7	CASSLDRDGSYEQYF
TRBV7-2	TRBJ1-2	CASSQWTDSFYGYTF
TRBV27	TRBJ2-7	CASRYTGAQGYEQYF
TRBV23-1	TRBJ2-7	CASTRGQGHYEQYF
TRBV9	TRBJ2-3	CASSVAGGPVTDTQYF
TRBV19	TRBJ2-6	CASSRPGTGTGANVLTF
TRBV29-1	TRBJ1-2	CSVDPGGNYGYTF
TRBV10-1	TRBJ2-7	CASSESAAYEQYF
TRBV18	TRBJ2-7	CASSPGVRGEQYF
TRBV6-2/TRBV6-3	TRBJ2-7	CASSYRHGQSYEQYF
TRBV19	TRBJ1-4	CASTGRGEKLFF
TRBV6-5	TRBJ2-2	CASSYRNRGTGELFF
TRBV14	TRBJ1-2	CASSRVTGGVNTF
TRBV7-3	TRBJ2-1	CASSLWLATNPYNEQFF
TRBV28	TRBJ1-5	CASSETGRGGNQPQHF
TRBV9	TRBJ1-6	CASSVLDRGQNSPLHF
TRBV19	TRBJ2-7	CASSIDSQGAFYEQYF
TRBV4-3	TRBJ1-1	CASSQLDRGSEAFF
TRBV6-2/TRBV6-3	TRBJ1-1	CASSYSTEGANTEAFF
TRBV5-5	TRBJ1-5	CASSLSPETGSKQPQHF
TRBV6-6	TRBJ2-3	CASSSRLAGDTQYF
TRBV7-2	TRBJ2-7	CASSLGGSSGGTEQYF
TRBV7-2	TRBJ1-4	CASSRAGSRNEKLFF
TRBV4-2	TRBJ1-5	CASSQDRSSNQPQHF
TRBV6-5	TRBJ2-2	CASSQGTSRTGELFF
TRBV6-5	TRBJ2-7	CASSYSETGSYEQYF
TRBV27	TRBJ2-7	CASSLNPGTSGHYEQYF
TRBV6-6	TRBJ2-7	CASRGGSSGFSYEQYF
TRBV9	TRBJ2-7	CASSVGDSGGYEQYF